The 24 T cell receptor beta chains presented below share a single source sample, sequenced in a study of spatial heterogeneity in lung cancer (dated by TCRdb to the late 2010s). The intended sense of this specimen's time point label: sample taken at primary tumor resection. TCR sequencing used whole RNA extracted from tumor and nontumor lung tissue, or from cryopreserved PBMC samples, without cell sorting. The receptor library was made with 5' RACE. The sample was run on a NextSeq 500. TCRdb cleaned the public reads at Q25 with fastp, built clones with MiXCR and kept in-frame beta chains. Every entry covers one CDR3 protein and lists the most common genes and DNA from its rows. Present in this sample are under 50,000 distinct CDR3 sequences, 4% to 6% of which were seen just once. 25% of the sample belongs to the ten largest clones. Sequencing used PBMCs, obtained at surgery. The source of these receptors is a female donor with early-stage non-small cell lung cancer.

This clonotype was counted many times. A junction boundary mismatches the germline segment, possibly from a read error. The chain is built from TRBV12-3 or TRBV12-4 and TRBJ2-1; TRBD2 matches 9 bases. CDR3 length equals 14 residues. The CDR3: CASSIAGADNEQFF. CDR3 bases: TGTGCCAGCAGTATAGCGGGGGCGGACAATGAGCAGTTCTTC.

This clonotype appeared many times. The V call is TRBV7-2, the J call TRBJ2-7; tentative D call: TRBD2 (6 bases). This CDR3 region has 14 residues. Germline V gene lookup returns CDR1 SGHTA and CDR2 FQGNSA. V lost 4 bases and J lost 4, with 14 bases in between. CDR3 nucleotides: TGTGCCAGCAGCTCGCGGGGCACCCCTTACGAGCAGTACTTC. Translated: CASSSRGTPYEQYF.

The genes are TRBV7-2 and TRBJ2-3, with D hard to call. CDR1 and CDR2 from the germline V gene are SGHTA and FQGNSA. Between the trimmed V and J ends, which lost 5 bases and 0 bases, there was a span of 9 bases. The CDR3 runs 14 residues. CDR3 DNA sequence: TGTGCCAGCAGCCTCTCTCATAGCACAGATACGCAGTATTTT. Amino acid sequence: CASSLSHSTDTQYF. Looking up the rest from reference TRBV7-2 and TRBJ2-3 gives the full variable domain: GAGVSQSPSNKVTEKGKDVELRCDPISGHTALYWYRQSLGQGLEFLIYFQGNSAPDKSGLPSDRFSAERTGGSVSTLTIQRTQQEDSAVYLCASSLSHSTDTQYFGPGTRLTVL.

About this clonotype: A junction end diverges from the germline sequence, so it may reflect a read error. The chain joins TRBV7-9 to TRBJ2-7; D might be TRBD2 (6 bases). This CDR3 has 15 residues. Germline lookup yields CDR1 SEHNR and CDR2 FQNEAQ (reference sequence). The chain's CDR3 is CSSSLPTVSGDEQYF. The CDR3 region has the DNA TGTTCCAGCAGCTTACCAACGGTCTCGGGAGACGAGCAGTACTTC.

The V and J genes are TRBV12-3 or TRBV12-4 and TRBJ1-3; the match to TRBD1 covers 9 bases. The CDR3 extends over 14 amino acids. Unmatched junction bases numbered 9, after V lost 4 bases and J lost 11 bases. The CDR3 region has the DNA TGTGCCAGCAGTTCCCGAACAGGGGGCCTACCCATATATTTT. Protein product: CASSSRTGGLPIYF.

The chain combines TRBV4-3 with TRBJ1-2, with D tentatively TRBD1 (5 bases). Germline-derived CDR1 and CDR2 are LGHNA and YSLEER. Trimming pared 0 bases from V and 2 bases from J, leaving 10 bases between. The CDR3 runs to 15 residues. DNA for the CDR3: TGCGCCAGCAGCCAAGAGTTTCAGGGAAACTATGGCTACACCTTC. Its translation: CASSQEFQGNYGYTF.

This clonotype was seen ten or more times. The chain combines TRBV12-3 or TRBV12-4 with TRBJ1-2, with TRBD1 matching over 7 bases. V lost 6 bases to trimming and J lost 4 bases; unmatched junction nucleotides: 8. There are 14 residues in the CDR3. This CDR3 is CASRPTGQAYGYTF. In DNA, the CDR3 is TGTGCCAGCAGGCCGACTGGACAGGCCTATGGCTACACCTTC.

V and J are TRBV5-1 and TRBJ2-7; weak D call: TRBD1 (5 bases). Trimming pared 4 bases from V and 0 bases from J, leaving 8 bases between. Germline assignment: CDR1 SGHRS and CDR2 YFSETQ. The CDR3 runs to 13 residues. The CDR3 region has the DNA TGCGCCAGCAGCGTCAGGGACTCCTACGAGCAGTACTTC. Amino acid sequence: CASSVRDSYEQYF.

The rearrangement uses TRBV12-3 or TRBV12-4 and TRBJ1-3, with D unresolved. The V end lost 2 bases, the J end lost 1 base, and 9 bases lay between the germline ends. This CDR3 comprises 15 residues. CDR3 sequence: CASSLHGVSGNTIYF. The CDR3 DNA is TGTGCCAGCAGTTTACACGGCGTATCTGGAAACACCATATATTTT.

This clonotype is medium-sized by share. In DNA, the CDR3 is TGTGCCAGCACCCCGGTGGGACTAGCGTCGAGCACAGATACGCAGTATTTT. Translating it yields CASTPVGLASSTDTQYF. V is TRBV28 and J is TRBJ2-3; 10 positions agree with TRBD2. Germline values: CDR1 MDHEN, CDR2 SYDVKM. After removal of 7 bases from V and 0 bases from J, the junction contained 10 bases not matched to a gene. The CDR3 is made up of 17 amino acids.

This clonotype has more than one count but fewer than ten. The gene calls are TRBV5-4 and TRBJ2-5, with D perhaps TRBD2 (5 bases). The V and J ends lost 4 bases and 10 bases respectively, with 20 bases between them. The CDR3 covers 14 residues. CDR1 and CDR2 from the germline V gene are SGHNT and YYREEE (reference sequence). The DNA of the CDR3 is TGTGCCAGCAGCCCACGCGGGTCCCTGAAGGTCCAGTACTTC. It encodes CASSPRGSLKVQYF.

V and J are TRBV11-2 and TRBJ1-2; no firm D call. The CDR3 runs 17 residues. CDR1 and CDR2 (germline): SGHAT, FQNNGV. With 6 bases removed from V and 1 base from J, the gap between germline ends came to 21 bases. For the CDR3, the DNA is TGTGCCAGCAGTTCCCCCCGGCAGAACGCCTTTAACTATGGCTACACCTTC. This translates into CASSSPRQNAFNYGYTF.

The chain recombines TRBV2 with TRBJ2-4; D gene ambiguous. Trimming took 0 bases from V and 6 from J, leaving 15 bases between them. CDR1 SNHLY and CDR2 FYNNEI come from the germline V gene. CDR3 length: 16 residues. CDR3 sequence (DNA): TGTGCCAGCAGTGAAGCGCAGGCTACCCCCCTAAACATTCAGTACTTC. Protein: CASSEAQATPLNIQYF.

At least ten counts were recorded for this clonotype. The rearrangement uses TRBV10-3 and TRBJ1-2; D is possibly TRBD1 (6 bases). V was pared by 11 bases and J by 6 bases, with 19 bases between. The V gene's germline CDR1 is ENHRY and CDR2 SYGVKD. This CDR3 contains 13 residues. The CDR3 spells CAAKDSREDGYTF. The CDR3 DNA reads as TGTGCCGCGAAGGACAGTAGGGAGGATGGCTACACCTTC.

This clonotype came up many times. This sequence joins TRBV7-2 and TRBJ2-1, with 12 positions matching TRBD2. Germline lookup yields CDR1 SGHTA and CDR2 FQGNSA. The J segment lost 9 bases and the V segment lost 6 bases, leaving 15 bases of the junction unmatched. The CDR3 consists of 17 residues. The CDR3 region has the DNA TGTGCCAGCAGTCGAGGGCGAACTAGCGGGGGGTTCGGTGAGCAGTTCTTC. It yields the protein CASSRGRTSGGFGEQFF.

This clonotype occurred a few times. CDR3 protein: CASSSSDQGNYGYTF. For the CDR3, the DNA is TGCGCCAGCAGCTCCTCCGATCAGGGGAACTATGGCTACACCTTC. The J gene is TRBJ1-2, the V gene TRBV5-1, with a possible D match to TRBD1 (6 bases). Trimming removed 3 bases at V and 2 bases at J, with 14 bases between. CDR3 length equals 15 residues. The germline V gene encodes CDR1 SGHRS and CDR2 YFSETQ.

This clonotype was detected many times. The rearrangement joins TRBV4-3 to TRBJ1-1, with a possible D match to TRBD1 (6 bases). This CDR3 spans 12 amino acids. Looked up from germline, CDR1 is LGHNA and CDR2 is YSLEER. V was pared by 1 base and J by 11 bases, with 11 bases between. CDR3 in DNA: TGCGCCAGCAGCCAAGGAGGGGGGCTCGCTTTCTTT. Translation: CASSQGGGLAFF.

This clonotype was detected only a few times. V and J are TRBV5-6 and TRBJ2-5; D is ambiguous. CDR3 length: 14 amino acids. Germline CDR1 and CDR2: SGHDT and YYEEEE. V lost 0 bases and J 2 bases, leaving 8 bases between the germline ends. CDR3 sequence (DNA): TGTGCCAGCAGCTTGGATGGGGTTCAAGAGACCCAGTACTTC. Translated: CASSLDGVQETQYF.

This sequence joins TRBV19 and TRBJ2-6; D is uncertain. From germline, CDR1 is LNHDA and CDR2 SQIVND (reference sequence). The CDR3 extends over 15 amino acids. V lost 2 bases, J lost 0 bases, and 5 bases lay in between. The DNA for the CDR3 is TGTGCCAGTAGTATATCAGGCTCTGGGGCCAACGTCCTGACTTTC. Amino acid sequence: CASSISGSGANVLTF.

As for this clonotype: Compared with germline, one end of the junction differs, possibly owing to a read error. This chain links TRBV7-7 with TRBJ2-7, with 8 bases identical to TRBD1. The length of the CDR3 is 13 residues. Looked up from germline, CDR1 is SSHAT and CDR2 is FNYEAQ (reference sequence). CDR3 loop: CASSKGQGDEQYF. The CDR3 bases are TGTGCTAGCAGCAAAGGACAGGGTGACGAGCAGTACTTC.

This clonotype was recorded at least ten times. The CDR3 nucleotides read TGCAGTGCTAGGAATGCCAGAAGGGCCTATGGCTACACCTTC. It encodes CSARNARRAYGYTF. The V and J genes are TRBV20-1 and TRBJ1-2, with D unresolved. V was cut by 3 bases and J by 4 bases, with 15 bases left in between. Per the germline V gene, CDR1 is DFQATT and CDR2 is SNEGSKA (reference sequence). The CDR3 totals 14 residues.

The sample holds many counts of this clonotype. In nucleotides, the CDR3 is TGTGCTAGTGGGGCCCAGGAGGCCAACGTCCTGACTTTC. It translates to CASGAQEANVLTF. The V gene is TRBV12-5, the J gene TRBJ2-6; D is unclear. CDR1 is LGHNT, CDR2 FRNRAP, per germline. Trimming left V 6 bases short and J 6 bases short, with 9 bases between. The CDR3 consists of 13 residues.

The chain employs TRBV5-1 and TRBJ1-2; 7 bases match TRBD1. CDR1 is SGHRS, CDR2 YFSETQ, per germline. This CDR3 has 16 residues. V lost 0 bases to trimming and J lost 8 bases; unmatched junction nucleotides: 13. The CDR3 is CASSLGQGASPPGYTF. The CDR3 nucleotides are TGCGCCAGCAGCTTGGGACAGGGCGCCTCCCCGCCCGGCTACACCTTC.

This clonotype has a count of ten or more. The chain has TRBV29-1 and TRBJ2-3; no firm D call. CDR3 length equals 12 residues. Per germline, CDR1 SQVTM and CDR2 ANQGSEA. Trimming took off 7 bases at V and 2 bases at J, with 10 bases between the two ends. The CDR3 DNA sequence: TGCAGCGCCCGACTGGACACAGATACGCAGTATTTT. Its protein product is CSARLDTDTQYF.